This TCR beta chain comes out of a study of blood T cell repertoires in COVID-19. At the level of the study: Sources were T cells, B-cell-depleted T cells, or PBMCs; the material itself was cDNA or gDNA.

V shed 3 bases and J shed 4 bases, with 9 bases lying between them. The CDR3 sequence is 13 residues long. Authors' methods: Reference gene primers were amplified, and this amplification served to estimate nucleated cell counts. TCRdb's copy holds only in-frame clones and misses some; the assay was immunoSEQ multiplex PCR. The V and J calls and clone size come from that table; D and trimming were worked out from the DNA. The data contain 200,000 to 250,000 clones, 65% to 85% of them singletons. This sequence was found in a woman aged 40 to 49 with active or convalescent COVID-19. This sequence joins TRBV12-3 or TRBV12-4 and TRBJ1-1; D is possibly TRBD1 (6 bases). The source material was peripheral blood. The CDR3 reads CASSLGGGTEAFF. For the CDR3, the DNA is TGTGCCAGCAGTTTGGGAGGGGGCACTGAAGCTTTCTTT.